Shown below are 7 T cell receptor beta chains from a single sample sequenced in a study of blood T cell repertoires in COVID-19. Using immunoSEQ multiplex PCR, the repertoire was profiled, and TCRdb retains in-frame clones only, with some absent. The data hold about 140,000 clones, with over 80% observed a single time. Sequencing input: peripheral blood. Receptor source: a middle-aged man who had recovered from COVID-19.

V gene TRBV10-1 combines with J gene TRBJ2-3; 7 bases match TRBD1. Looked up from germline, CDR1 is WNHNN and CDR2 is SYGVQD (reference sequence). V gave up 0 bases and J gave up 2 bases; unmatched junction bases: 11. This CDR3 contains 18 residues. For the CDR3, the DNA is TGCGCCAGCAGTGAGTCGAAATCGGGACAGAAAAACACAGATACGCAGTATTTT. Encoded protein: CASSESKSGQKNTDTQYF.

The rearrangement links TRBV19 to TRBJ1-2, with D tentatively TRBD1 (5 bases). This CDR3 spans 13 amino acids. CDR1 and CDR2 (germline): LNHDA, SQIVND (reference sequence). The V end lost 6 bases, the J end lost 5 bases, and 13 bases lay between the germline ends. The DNA for the CDR3 is TGTGCCAGTAGACAGGCCGCTAGGTATGGCTACACCTTC. It is translated as CASRQAARYGYTF.

This chain uses TRBV5-5 with TRBJ2-2; the match to TRBD2 covers 14 bases. V lost 5 bases, J lost 1 base, and 4 bases stayed unmatched. CDR3 size: 17 residues. Germline assignment: CDR1 SGHKS and CDR2 YYEKEE (reference sequence). The CDR3: CASRRTSGGLNTGELFF. CDR3 nucleotide sequence: TGTGCCAGCAGGCGGACTAGCGGGGGGTTGAACACCGGGGAGCTGTTTTTT.

This chain joins TRBV7-8 and TRBJ1-1, with D possibly TRBD1 on 5 matching bases. Germline V gene data show CDR1 as SGHVS and CDR2 as FQNEAQ. V lost 2 bases, J lost 6 bases, and 13 bases lay in between. The CDR3 has 14 residues. CDR3 loop: CASSLNRGGPEAFF. CDR3 nucleotide sequence: TGTGCCAGCAGCTTAAATCGGGGGGGACCTGAAGCTTTCTTT.

This clone was found once. This sequence joins TRBV3-1 (or the pseudogene TRBV3-2) and TRBJ2-1, with D tentatively TRBD2 (5 bases). V was clipped by 5 bases and J by 7 bases, with 27 bases between them. Per germline, CDR1 LGHDT and CDR2 YNNKEL (reference sequence). CDR3 length equals 18 residues. The CDR3: CASSNPRSALGRENEQFF. The CDR3 coding sequence is TGTGCCAGCAGCAACCCTAGATCGGCGTTGGGAAGGGAGAATGAGCAGTTCTTC.

This clone was observed once. The chain employs TRBV9 and TRBJ2-3; D remains ambiguous. V lost 0 bases, J lost 1 base, and 18 bases lay in between. CDR1 SGDLS and CDR2 YYNGEE come from the germline V gene. The CDR3 totals 18 residues. This CDR3 reads CASSVAPFDFEGTDTQYF. CDR3 coding DNA: TGTGCCAGCAGCGTAGCCCCCTTCGACTTTGAGGGCACAGATACGCAGTATTTT. The complete variable domain, with remaining parts taken from reference TRBV9 and TRBJ2-3, reads DSGVTQTPKHLITATGQRVTLRCSPRSGDLSVYWYQQSLDQGLQFLIQYYNGEERAKGNILERFSAQQFPDLHSELNLSSLELGDSALYFCASSVAPFDFEGTDTQYFGPGTRLTVL.

The CDR3: CASSRGGSGETQYF. CDR3 nucleotides: TGTGCCAGCAGTCGGGGGGGAAGTGGTGAGACCCAGTACTTC. The rearrangement links TRBV7-9 to TRBJ2-5, with 8 nucleotides matching TRBD2. There are 14 residues in the CDR3. Germline-derived CDR1 and CDR2 are SEHNR and FQNEAQ (reference sequence). Unmatched junction bases numbered 8, after V lost 6 bases and J lost 5 bases.